This paragraph reports one T cell receptor (beta chain). The antigen remains unidentified. CD4+ T cells that had been cultured provided DNA sequenced with the Oncomine TCR Beta short-read assay. The source of extracted genomic DNA was cultured CD4+ T cells. TCRdb recomputed calls from the PCR reads with MiXCR, one row per CDR3 protein. There are roughly 4,200 distinct CDR3 sequences in the sample; over 65% occur only once, and around 25% lies in the top ten. Treatment noted: approximately 9-day PBMC culture with coronavirus spike peptide pools or control peptides (ViraFEST assay). Some 2.2 million PBMCs were grown per well alongside approximately 10 IU/ml IL-2 and around 9.6 ug/ml peptide pools. V shed 0 bases, J shed 4 bases, and the junction held 5 bases outside the gene matches. Germline-derived CDR1 and CDR2 are DFQATT and SNEGSKA (reference sequence). CDR3 length: 14 residues. The data stem from a study of vaccination and CD4 T cells after COVID-19.

Findings and limits, study-wide: A median of approximately 90% of reactive clones, in convalescent patients, became evident only post-vaccination. From roughly 21 to 40, the median of SARS-CoV-2-reactive clonotypes rose without reaching significance.

The source of this sequence is a human donor who had recovered from COVID-19. V and J are TRBV20-1 and TRBJ1-1, with TRBD1 matching 7 bases. The sequencing sample was made of CD4+ T cells from blood, cultured in vitro. This CDR3 is CSARERQGSTEAFF. The CDR3 DNA reads as TGCAGTGCTAGAGAGCGACAGGGTTCCACTGAAGCTTTCTTT.